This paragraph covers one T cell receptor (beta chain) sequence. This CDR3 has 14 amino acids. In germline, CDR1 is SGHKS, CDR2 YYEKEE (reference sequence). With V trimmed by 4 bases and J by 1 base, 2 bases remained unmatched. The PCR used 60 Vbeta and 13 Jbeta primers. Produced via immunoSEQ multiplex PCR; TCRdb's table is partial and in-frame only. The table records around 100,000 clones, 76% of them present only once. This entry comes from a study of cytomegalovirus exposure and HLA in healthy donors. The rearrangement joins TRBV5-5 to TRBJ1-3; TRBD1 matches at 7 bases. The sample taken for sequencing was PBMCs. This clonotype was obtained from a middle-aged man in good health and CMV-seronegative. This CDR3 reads CASSRQGSGNTIYF. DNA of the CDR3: TGTGCCAGCAGCAGACAGGGTTCTGGAAACACCATATATTTT.